Included here is one T cell receptor beta chain sequence, with context. The V gene end was trimmed by 5 bases and the J gene end by 0 bases; junction bases not matched to a gene: 5. The CDR3 consists of 15 residues. Germline V gives CDR1 SGHTA, CDR2 FQGTGA. This specimen comes from a study of blood T cell repertoires in COVID-19. Across the study: Donors in the United States, Italy and Spain gave samples during acute or convalescent COVID-19.

Sequenced by immunoSEQ multiplex PCR; TCRdb stores in-frame clones only, minus some. The sample records about 140,000 clones, roughly 80% being singletons. The clonotype originates from a woman between 45 and 60 years old with active or convalescent COVID-19. The gene calls are TRBV7-3 and TRBJ2-5, with 8 bases that match TRBD2. Sequenced: peripheral blood. This CDR3 is CASSRGGHHQETQYF. The CDR3 nucleotides are TGTGCCAGCAGCCGGGGGGGACACCACCAAGAGACCCAGTACTTC.